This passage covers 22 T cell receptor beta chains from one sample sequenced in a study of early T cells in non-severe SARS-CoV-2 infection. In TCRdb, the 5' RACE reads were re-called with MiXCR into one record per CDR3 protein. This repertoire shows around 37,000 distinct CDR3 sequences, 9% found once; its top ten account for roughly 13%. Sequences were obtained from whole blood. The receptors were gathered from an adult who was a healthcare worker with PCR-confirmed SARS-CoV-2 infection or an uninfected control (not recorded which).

The CDR3 nucleotides are TGTGCCATCAGTGAGCTGGGGGAGGATTATGGCTACACCTTC. Residues: CAISELGEDYGYTF. The chain carries TRBV10-3 and TRBJ1-2, with D possibly matching TRBD1 (5 bases). The CDR3 is made up of 14 amino acids. The germline V and J ends were trimmed by 2 bases and 5 bases, with 12 bases remaining between them. Germline assignment: CDR1 ENHRY and CDR2 SYGVKD.

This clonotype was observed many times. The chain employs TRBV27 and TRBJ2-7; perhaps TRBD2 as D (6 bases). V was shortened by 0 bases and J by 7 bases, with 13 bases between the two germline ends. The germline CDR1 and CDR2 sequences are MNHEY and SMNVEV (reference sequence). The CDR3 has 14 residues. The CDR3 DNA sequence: TGTGCCAGCAGTTTATCAAGTGGAGGGGAAGAGCAGTACTTC. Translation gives CASSLSSGGEEQYF.

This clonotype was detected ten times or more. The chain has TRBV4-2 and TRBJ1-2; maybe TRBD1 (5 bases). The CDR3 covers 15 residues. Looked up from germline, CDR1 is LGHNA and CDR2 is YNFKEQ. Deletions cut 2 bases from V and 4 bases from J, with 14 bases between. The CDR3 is CASSQRRGRSYGYTF. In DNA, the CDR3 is TGTGCCAGCAGCCAAAGAAGGGGAAGGAGCTATGGCTACACCTTC.

The CDR3 spells CASRAWVNTEAFF. CDR3 coding DNA: TGCGCCAGCAGGGCTTGGGTGAACACTGAAGCTTTCTTT. The rearrangement uses TRBV10-2 and TRBJ1-1; no reliable D call. Germline-derived CDR1 and CDR2 are WSHSY and SAAADI. The CDR3 runs to 13 residues. With 6 bases removed from V and 0 bases from J, the gap between germline ends came to 8 bases.

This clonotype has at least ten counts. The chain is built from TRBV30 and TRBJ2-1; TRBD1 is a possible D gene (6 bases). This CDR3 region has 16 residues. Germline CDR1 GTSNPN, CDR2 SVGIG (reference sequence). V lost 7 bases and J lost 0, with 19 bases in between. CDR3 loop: CASRLGGFSSYNEQFF. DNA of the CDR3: TGTGCCTCCCGCTTAGGGGGTTTTAGCTCCTACAATGAGCAGTTCTTC. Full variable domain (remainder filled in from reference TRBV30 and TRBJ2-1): SQTIHQWPATLVQPVGSPLSLECTVEGTSNPNLYWYRQAAGRGLQLLFYSVGIGQISSEVPQNLSASRPQDRQFILSSKKLLLSDSGFYLCASRLGGFSSYNEQFFGPGTRLTVL.

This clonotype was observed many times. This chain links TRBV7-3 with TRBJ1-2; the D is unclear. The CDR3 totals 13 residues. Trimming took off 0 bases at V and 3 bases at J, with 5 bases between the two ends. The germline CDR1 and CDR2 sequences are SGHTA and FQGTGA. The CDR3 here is CASSLTGDYGYTF. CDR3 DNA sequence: TGTGCCAGCAGCTTAACTGGGGACTATGGCTACACCTTC. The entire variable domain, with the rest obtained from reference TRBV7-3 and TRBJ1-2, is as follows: GAGVSQTPSNKVTEKGKYVELRCDPISGHTALYWYRQSLGQGPEFLIYFQGTGAADDSGLPNDRFFAVRPEGSVSTLKIQRTERGDSAVYLCASSLTGDYGYTFGSGTRLTVV.

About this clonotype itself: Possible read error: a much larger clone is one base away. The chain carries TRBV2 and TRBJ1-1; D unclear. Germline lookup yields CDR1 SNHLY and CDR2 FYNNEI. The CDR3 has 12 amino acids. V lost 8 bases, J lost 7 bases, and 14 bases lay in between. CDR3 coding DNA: TGTGCCAGCGAGTCGGCGCACATTGAAGCTTTCTTT. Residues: CASESAHIEAFF.

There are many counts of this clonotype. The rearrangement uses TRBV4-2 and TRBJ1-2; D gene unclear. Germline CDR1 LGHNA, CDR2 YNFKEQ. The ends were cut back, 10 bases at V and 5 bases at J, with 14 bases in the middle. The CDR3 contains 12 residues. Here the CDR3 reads CATKREEYGYTF. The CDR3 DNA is TGTGCCACCAAAAGAGAGGAATATGGCTACACCTTC.

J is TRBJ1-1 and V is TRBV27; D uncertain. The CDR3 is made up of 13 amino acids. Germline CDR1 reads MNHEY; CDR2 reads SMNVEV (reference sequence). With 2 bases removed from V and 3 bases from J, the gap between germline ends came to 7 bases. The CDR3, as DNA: TGTGCCAGCAGTTTAAGGGAGGACACTGAAGCTTTCTTT. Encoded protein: CASSLREDTEAFF.

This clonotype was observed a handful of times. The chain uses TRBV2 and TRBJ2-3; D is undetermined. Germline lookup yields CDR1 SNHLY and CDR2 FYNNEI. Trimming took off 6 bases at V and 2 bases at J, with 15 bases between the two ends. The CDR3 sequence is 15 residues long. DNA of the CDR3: TGTGCCAGCAGAGAGACTTATGGCTTCACAGATACGCAGTATTTT. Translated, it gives CASRETYGFTDTQYF.

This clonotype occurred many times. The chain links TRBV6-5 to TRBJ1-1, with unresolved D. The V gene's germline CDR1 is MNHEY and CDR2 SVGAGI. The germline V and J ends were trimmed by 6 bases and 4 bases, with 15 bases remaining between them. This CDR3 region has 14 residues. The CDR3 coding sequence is TGTGCCAGCAGGCGGGGAGGTACGGGCACTGAAGCTTTCTTT. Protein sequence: CASRRGGTGTEAFF.

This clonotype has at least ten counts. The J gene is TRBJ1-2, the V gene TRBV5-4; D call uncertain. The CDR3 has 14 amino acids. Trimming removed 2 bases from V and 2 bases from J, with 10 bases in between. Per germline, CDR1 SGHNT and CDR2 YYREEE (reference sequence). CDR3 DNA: TGTGCCAGCAGCTTTCGGACGGGGAACTATGGCTACACCTTC. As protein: CASSFRTGNYGYTF.

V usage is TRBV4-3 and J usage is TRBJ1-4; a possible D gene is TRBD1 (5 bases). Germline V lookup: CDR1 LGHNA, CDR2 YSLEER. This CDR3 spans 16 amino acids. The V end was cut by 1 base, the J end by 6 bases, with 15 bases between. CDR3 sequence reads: CASSQVTRGSYEKLFF. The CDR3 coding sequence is TGCGCCAGCAGCCAAGTTACAAGGGGCTCTTATGAAAAACTGTTTTTT.

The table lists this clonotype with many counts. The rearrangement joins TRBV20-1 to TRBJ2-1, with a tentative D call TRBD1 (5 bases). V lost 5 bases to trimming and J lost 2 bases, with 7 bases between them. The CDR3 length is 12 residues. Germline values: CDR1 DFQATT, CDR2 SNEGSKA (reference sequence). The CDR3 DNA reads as TGCAGTGCTCTAGGGGCCTACAATGAGCAGTTCTTC. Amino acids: CSALGAYNEQFF.

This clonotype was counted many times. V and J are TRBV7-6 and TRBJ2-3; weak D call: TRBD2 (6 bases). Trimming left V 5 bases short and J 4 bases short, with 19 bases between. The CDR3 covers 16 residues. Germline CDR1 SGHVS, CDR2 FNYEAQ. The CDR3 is CASSPRRGAQADTQYF. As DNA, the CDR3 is TGTGCCAGCAGCCCCCGCCGCGGGGCGCAGGCAGATACGCAGTATTTT.

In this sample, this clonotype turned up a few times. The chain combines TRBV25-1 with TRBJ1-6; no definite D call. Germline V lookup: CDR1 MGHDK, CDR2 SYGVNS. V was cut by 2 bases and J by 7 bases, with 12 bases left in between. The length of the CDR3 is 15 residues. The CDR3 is CASSEVRFSNSPLHF. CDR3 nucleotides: TGTGCCAGCAGTGAAGTAAGGTTTTCCAATTCACCCCTCCACTTT.

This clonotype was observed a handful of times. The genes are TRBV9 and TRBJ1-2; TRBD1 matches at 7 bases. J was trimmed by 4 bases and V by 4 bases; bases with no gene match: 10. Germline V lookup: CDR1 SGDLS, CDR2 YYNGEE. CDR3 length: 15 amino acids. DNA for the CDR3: TGTGCCAGCAGCCCCAACGACAGGGACGGCTATGGCTACACCTTC. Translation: CASSPNDRDGYGYTF.

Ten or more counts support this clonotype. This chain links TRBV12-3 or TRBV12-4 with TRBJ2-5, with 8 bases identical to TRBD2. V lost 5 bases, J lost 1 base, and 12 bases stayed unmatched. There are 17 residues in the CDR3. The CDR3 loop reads CASSPRITGGAQETQYF. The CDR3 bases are TGTGCCAGCAGTCCCCGAATTACCGGGGGGGCCCAAGAGACCCAGTACTTC.

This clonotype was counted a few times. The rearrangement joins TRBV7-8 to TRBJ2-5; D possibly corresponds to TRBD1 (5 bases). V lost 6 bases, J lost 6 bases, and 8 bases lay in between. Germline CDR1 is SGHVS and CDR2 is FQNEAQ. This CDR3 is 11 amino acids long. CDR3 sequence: CASRSGQTQYF. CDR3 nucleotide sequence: TGTGCCAGCAGATCAGGGCAGACCCAGTACTTC. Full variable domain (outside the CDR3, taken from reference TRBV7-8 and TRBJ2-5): GAGVSQSPRYKVAKRGQDVALRCDPISGHVSLFWYQQALGQGPEFLTYFQNEAQLDKSGLPSDRFFAERPEGSVSTLKIQRTQQEDSAVYLCASRSGQTQYFGPGTRLLVL.

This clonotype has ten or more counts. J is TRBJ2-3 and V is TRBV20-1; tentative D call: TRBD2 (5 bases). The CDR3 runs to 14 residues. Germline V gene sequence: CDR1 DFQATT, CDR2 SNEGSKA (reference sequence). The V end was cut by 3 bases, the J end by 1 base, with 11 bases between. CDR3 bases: TGCAGTGCTAGTCGAGGGTCGGGCACAGATACGCAGTATTTT. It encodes CSASRGSGTDTQYF.

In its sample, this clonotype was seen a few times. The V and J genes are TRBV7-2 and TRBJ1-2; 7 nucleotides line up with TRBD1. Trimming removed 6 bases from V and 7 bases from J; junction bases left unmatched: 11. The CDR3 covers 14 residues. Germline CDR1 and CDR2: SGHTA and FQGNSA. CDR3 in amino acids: CASRANTGASGYTF. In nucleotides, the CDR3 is TGTGCCAGCAGAGCTAATACAGGGGCCAGTGGCTACACCTTC.

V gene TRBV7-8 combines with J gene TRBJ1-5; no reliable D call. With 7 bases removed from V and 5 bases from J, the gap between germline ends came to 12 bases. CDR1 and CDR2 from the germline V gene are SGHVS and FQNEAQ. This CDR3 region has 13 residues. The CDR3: CASMSSWDQPQHF. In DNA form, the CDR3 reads TGTGCCAGCATGTCGTCTTGGGATCAGCCCCAGCATTTT. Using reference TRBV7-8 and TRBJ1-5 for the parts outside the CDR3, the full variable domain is GAGVSQSPRYKVAKRGQDVALRCDPISGHVSLFWYQQALGQGPEFLTYFQNEAQLDKSGLPSDRFFAERPEGSVSTLKIQRTQQEDSAVYLCASMSSWDQPQHFGDGTRLSIL.